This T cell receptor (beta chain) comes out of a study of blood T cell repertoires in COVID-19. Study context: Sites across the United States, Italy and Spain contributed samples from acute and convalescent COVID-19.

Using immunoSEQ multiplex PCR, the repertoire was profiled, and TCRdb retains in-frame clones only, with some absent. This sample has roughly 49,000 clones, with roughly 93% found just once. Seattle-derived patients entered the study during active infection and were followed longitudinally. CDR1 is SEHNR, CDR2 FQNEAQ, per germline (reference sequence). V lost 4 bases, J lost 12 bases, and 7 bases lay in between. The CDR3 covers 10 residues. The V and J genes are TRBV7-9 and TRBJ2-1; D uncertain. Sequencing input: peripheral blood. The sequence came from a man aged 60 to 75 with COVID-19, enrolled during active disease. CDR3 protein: CASSSLTQFF. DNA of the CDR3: TGTGCCAGCAGCTCACTAACGCAGTTCTTC.